The 4 T cell receptor beta chains presented below share a single source sample, sequenced in a study of OX40 agonist ivuxolimab in advanced cancers. The assay was immunoSEQ multiplex PCR, and TCRdb's table has in-frame clones only and misses some. Of tens of thousands of clones in the sample, about 92% were seen once. The sequencing used CD4+ or CD8+ T cells sorted from blood, collected in a trial of the OX40 agonist ivuxolimab. The origin of the receptors is an adult with an advanced solid tumor such as melanoma, head and neck, liver or kidney cancer.

This clone appeared once. V and J are TRBV6-5 and TRBJ1-1; D unresolved. The V gene lost 2 bases and the J gene lost 1 base, with 8 bases spanning the gap. The CDR3 loop spans 14 amino acids. Germline V gene lookup returns CDR1 MNHEY and CDR2 SVGAGI. The CDR3 coding sequence is TGTGCCAGCAGTTACGCCCTTCGGAACACTGAAGCTTTCTTT. Translated, it gives CASSYALRNTEAFF.

V usage is TRBV7-9 and J usage is TRBJ2-3; tentative D call: TRBD1 (5 bases). V lost 5 bases, J lost 0 bases, and 9 bases lay in between. This CDR3 is 14 amino acids long. The germline CDR1 and CDR2 sequences are SEHNR and FQNEAQ (reference sequence). CDR3 loop: CASSPDRSTDTQYF. DNA of the CDR3: TGTGCCAGCAGCCCAGACAGAAGCACAGATACGCAGTATTTT.

This clone was recorded a few times. The chain couples TRBV5-5 to TRBJ1-6; D not certain. Trimming took 0 bases from V and 8 from J, leaving 3 bases between them. The germline V gene has CDR1 SGHKS and CDR2 YYEKEE (reference sequence). The CDR3 loop spans 12 amino acids. CDR3 nucleotide sequence: TGTGCCAGCAGCTTGGGGGATTCACCCCTCCACTTT. Amino acid sequence: CASSLGDSPLHF.

The chain joins TRBV20-1 to TRBJ2-5, with D hard to call. V gave up 5 bases and J gave up 1 base, with 2 bases separating them. Germline V CDR1 and CDR2: DFQATT, SNEGSKA (reference sequence). CDR3 length equals 10 residues. The CDR3 sequence is CSASQETQYF. CDR3 bases: TGCAGTGCTTCCCAAGAGACCCAGTACTTC.